This T cell receptor beta chain was obtained from a study of T cell responses to AZD1222 COVID-19 vaccine. TCRdb's table, derived via immunoSEQ multiplex PCR, lists solely in-frame clones and lacks some. The top ten clones hold roughly 1.5% of a sample with about 130,000 clones, around 90% of them seen once. This clone was seen only once. The CDR3 has 14 residues. From germline, CDR1 is SGHTS and CDR2 YDEGEE. The V end was cut by 2 bases, the J end by 1 base, with 7 bases between. Sequenced material: peripheral blood, taken on day 0 of AZD1222 vaccination. The genes are TRBV5-8 and TRBJ1-5, with a possible D match to TRBD1 (5 bases). This TCR derives from an adult in good health. CDR3 sequence (DNA): TGTGCCAGCAGCTTTAGACAGAGCAATCAGCCCCAGCATTTT. Its translation is CASSFRQSNQPQHF.